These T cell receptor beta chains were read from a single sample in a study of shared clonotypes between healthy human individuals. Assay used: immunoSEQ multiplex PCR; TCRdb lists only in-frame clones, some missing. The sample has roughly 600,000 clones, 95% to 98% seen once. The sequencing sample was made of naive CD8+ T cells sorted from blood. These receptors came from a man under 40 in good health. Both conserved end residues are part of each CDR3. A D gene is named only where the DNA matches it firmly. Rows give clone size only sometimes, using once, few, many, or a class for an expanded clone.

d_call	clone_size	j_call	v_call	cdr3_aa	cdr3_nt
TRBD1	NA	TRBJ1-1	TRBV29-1	CSVGSHRGALNTEAFF	TGCAGCGTTGGGAGCCACAGGGGTGCATTGAACACTGAAGCTTTCTTT
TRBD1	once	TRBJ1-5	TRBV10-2	CASSETGTAVIMTQHF	TGCGCCAGCAGTGAGACCGGGACAGCCGTTATCATGACCCAGCATTTT
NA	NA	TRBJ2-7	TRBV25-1	CASSDWLNGNYEQYF	TGTGCCAGCAGTGACTGGTTGAACGGAAACTACGAGCAGTACTTC
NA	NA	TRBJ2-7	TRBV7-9	CASTDPGEQYF	TGTGCCAGCACCGATCCTGGGGAGCAGTACTTC
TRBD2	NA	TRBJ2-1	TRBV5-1	CASSLAGTSYEQFF	TGCGCCAGCAGCTTGGCCGGGACTAGTTATGAGCAGTTCTTC
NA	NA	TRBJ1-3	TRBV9	CASSAGDGNTIYF	TGTGCCAGCAGCGCAGGGGACGGAAACACCATATATTTT
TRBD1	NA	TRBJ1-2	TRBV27	CASSFRPDRGPPGYGYTF	TGTGCCAGCAGTTTCCGCCCAGACAGGGGGCCTCCCGGGTATGGCTACACCTTC
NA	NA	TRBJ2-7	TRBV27	CASSLKRAYEQYF	TGTGCCAGCAGTCTCAAAAGGGCGTACGAGCAGTACTTC
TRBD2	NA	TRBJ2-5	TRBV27	CASSSLAGVETQYF	TGTGCCAGCAGTTCACTAGCGGGAGTAGAGACCCAGTACTTC
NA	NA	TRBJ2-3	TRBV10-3	CAISGGPRPDTQYF	TGTGCCATCAGTGGCGGACCCCGCCCAGATACGCAGTATTTT
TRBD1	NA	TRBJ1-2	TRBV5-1	CASSPPGQETYGYTF	TGCGCCAGCAGCCCCCCGGGACAGGAGACCTATGGCTACACCTTC
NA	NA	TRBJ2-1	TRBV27	CASSLGHEQFF	TGTGCCAGCAGTTTGGGGCATGAGCAGTTCTTC
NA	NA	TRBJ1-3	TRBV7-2	CASSPGTSGNTIYF	TGTGCCAGCAGCCCAGGAACCTCTGGAAACACCATATATTTT
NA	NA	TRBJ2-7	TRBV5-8	CASSPSDSYEQYF	TGTGCCAGCAGCCCGTCGGATTCCTACGAGCAGTACTTC
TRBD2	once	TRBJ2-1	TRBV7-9	CASSLDEREGSYNEQFF	TGTGCCAGCAGCTTAGATGAGCGGGAGGGCTCCTACAATGAGCAGTTCTTC
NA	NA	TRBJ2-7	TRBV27	CASSLRRLYEQYF	TGTGCCAGCAGTTTAAGGAGACTTTACGAGCAGTACTTC
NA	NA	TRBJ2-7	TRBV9	CASSESGLALSYEQYF	TGTGCCAGCAGCGAGTCGGGCCTAGCCCTATCCTACGAGCAGTACTTC
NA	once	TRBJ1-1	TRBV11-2	CASSSLSTEAFF	TGTGCCAGCAGCTCCCTTTCAACTGAAGCTTTCTTT
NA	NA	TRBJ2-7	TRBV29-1	CSAKSGDRSYEQYF	TGCAGCGCAAAGAGCGGGGACAGGTCCTACGAGCAGTACTTC
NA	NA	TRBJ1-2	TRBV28	CASSHGPPYGYTF	TGTGCCAGCAGTCACGGACCCCCCTATGGCTACACCTTC
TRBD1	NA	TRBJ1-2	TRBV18	CASSTGQGANGYTF	TGTGCCAGCTCCACCGGACAGGGGGCAAATGGCTACACCTTC
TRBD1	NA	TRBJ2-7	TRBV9	CASSASGTASYEQYF	TGTGCCAGCAGCGCGTCCGGGACAGCGAGCTACGAGCAGTACTTC
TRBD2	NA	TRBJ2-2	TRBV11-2	CASSWGLAGGSGELFF	TGTGCCAGCAGTTGGGGACTAGCGGGAGGAAGCGGGGAGCTGTTTTTT